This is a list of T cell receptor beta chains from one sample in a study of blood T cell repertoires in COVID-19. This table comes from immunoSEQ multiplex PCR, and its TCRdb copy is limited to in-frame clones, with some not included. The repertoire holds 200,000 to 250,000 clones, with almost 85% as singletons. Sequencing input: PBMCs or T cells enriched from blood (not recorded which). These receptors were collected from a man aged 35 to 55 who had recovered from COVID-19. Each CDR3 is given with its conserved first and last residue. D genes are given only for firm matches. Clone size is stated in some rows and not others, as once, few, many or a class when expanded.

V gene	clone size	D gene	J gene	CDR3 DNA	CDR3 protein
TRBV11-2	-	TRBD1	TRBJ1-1	TGTGCCAGCACCCCCCTCCGGGGACAGGGCGCTGGAGCTTTCTTT	CASTPLRGQGAGAFF
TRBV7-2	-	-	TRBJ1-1	TGTGCCAGCAGCTTTGCAGGGTGGGACACTGAAGCTTTCTTT	CASSFAGWDTEAFF
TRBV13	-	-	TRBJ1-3	TGTGCCAGCAGTTTCCGGGGGAACTCTGGAAACACCATATATTTT	CASSFRGNSGNTIYF
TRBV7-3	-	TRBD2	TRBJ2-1	TGTGCCAGCAGCGTCAGCGGGAGGGCCCTCGCTGAGCAGTTCTTC	CASSVSGRALAEQFF
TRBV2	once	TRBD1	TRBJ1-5	TGTGCCAGCAGTCGGGACAGGCGACTAATGCATTTT	CASSRDRRLMHF
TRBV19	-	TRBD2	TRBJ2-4	TGTGCCAGTAGTATGCTAGCGGGGGCCCGGGGAGCCAAAAACATTCAGTACTTC	CASSMLAGARGAKNIQYF
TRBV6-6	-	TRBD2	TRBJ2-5	TGTGCCAGCAGCCCCGGGGCTAGCGGGGGCCAAGAGACCCAGTACTTC	CASSPGASGGQETQYF
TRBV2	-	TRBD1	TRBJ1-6	TGTGCCAGCAGTGAATCCCAGGGGGCAAATTCACCCCTCCACTTT	CASSESQGANSPLHF
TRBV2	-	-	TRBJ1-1	TGTGCCAGCAGGGGAGGGGGGAGTGGCACTGAAGCTTTCTTT	CASRGGGSGTEAFF
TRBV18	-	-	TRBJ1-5	TGTGCCAGCTCACCAGACAGACATCAGCCCCAGCATTTT	CASSPDRHQPQHF
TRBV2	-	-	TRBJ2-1	TGTGCCAGCAGTGATCCCGACTCGCCGTGGGAGCAGTTCTTC	CASSDPDSPWEQFF
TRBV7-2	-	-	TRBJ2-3	TGTGCCAGCAGCACCGACAGGGACTTTGCAGATACGCAGTATTTT	CASSTDRDFADTQYF
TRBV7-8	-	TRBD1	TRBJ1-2	TGTGCCAGCAGCATTAGCAGGGGGCACGACTATGGCTACACCTTC	CASSISRGHDYGYTF
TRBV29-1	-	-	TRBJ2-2	TGCAGCGTTTTAACGGGATGGGGCACCGGGGAGCTGTTTTTT	CSVLTGWGTGELFF
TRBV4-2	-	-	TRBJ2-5	TGTGCCAGCAGCCCCGGCCGAGGAGGTCGGACCCAGTACTTC	CASSPGRGGRTQYF
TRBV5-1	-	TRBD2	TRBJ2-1	TGCGCCAGCAGCGCCCTAGCGGGAGAAACTGGTGAGCAGTTCTTC	CASSALAGETGEQFF
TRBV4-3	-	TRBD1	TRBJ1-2	TGCGCCAGCAGCCAAGATACCGGGACAGCTCTTTATGGCTACACCTTC	CASSQDTGTALYGYTF
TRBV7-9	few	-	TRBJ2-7	TGTGCCAGCAGCGACACCGGGACTGGGACCTACGAGCAGTACTTC	CASSDTGTGTYEQYF
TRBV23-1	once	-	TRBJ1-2	TGCGCCAGCAGTCAAGACAACAGGGAGGGCTACACCTTC	CASSQDNREGYTF
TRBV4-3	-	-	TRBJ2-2	TGCGCCAGCAGCCAAGAAGGGTTGGGAGGAACCGGGGAGCTGTTTTTT	CASSQEGLGGTGELFF
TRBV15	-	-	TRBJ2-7	TGTGCCACCAGCAGAGGACTGCCTTACGAGCAGTACTTC	CATSRGLPYEQYF
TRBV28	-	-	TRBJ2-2	TGTGCCAGCAGTTTTGCGCCCGGGGAGCTGTTTTTT	CASSFAPGELFF
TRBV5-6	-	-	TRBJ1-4	TGTGCCAGCAGCTTGTTCGGGAAGGGAAGACTGTTTTTT	CASSLFGKGRLFF
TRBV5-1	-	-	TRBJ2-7	TGCGCCAGCAGCCTGGACGCGTCCTACGAGCAGTACTTC	CASSLDASYEQYF
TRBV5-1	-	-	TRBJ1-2	TGCGCCAGCAGCTCGGACGGGGACTATGGCTACACCTTC	CASSSDGDYGYTF
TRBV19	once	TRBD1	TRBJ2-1	TGTGCCAGTATGGACAGGGGGGGATACAATGAGCAGTTCTTC	CASMDRGGYNEQFF